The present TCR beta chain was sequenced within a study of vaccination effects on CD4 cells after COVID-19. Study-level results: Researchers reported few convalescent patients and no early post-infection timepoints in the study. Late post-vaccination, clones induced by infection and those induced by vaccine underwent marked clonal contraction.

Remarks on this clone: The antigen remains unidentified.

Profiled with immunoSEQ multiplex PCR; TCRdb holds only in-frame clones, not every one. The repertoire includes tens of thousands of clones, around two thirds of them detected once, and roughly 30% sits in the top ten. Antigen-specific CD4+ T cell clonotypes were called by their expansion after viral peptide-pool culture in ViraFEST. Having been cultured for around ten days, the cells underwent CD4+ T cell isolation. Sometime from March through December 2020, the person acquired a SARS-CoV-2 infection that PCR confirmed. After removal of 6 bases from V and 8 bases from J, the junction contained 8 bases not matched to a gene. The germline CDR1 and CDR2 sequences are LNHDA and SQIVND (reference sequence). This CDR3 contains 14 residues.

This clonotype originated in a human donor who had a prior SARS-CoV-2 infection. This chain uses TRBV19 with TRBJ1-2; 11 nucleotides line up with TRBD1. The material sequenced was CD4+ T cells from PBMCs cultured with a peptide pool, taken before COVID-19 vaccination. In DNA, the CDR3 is TGTGCCAGTAGCGGACAGGGGGCGTATTACGGCTACACCTTC. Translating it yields CASSGQGAYYGYTF.